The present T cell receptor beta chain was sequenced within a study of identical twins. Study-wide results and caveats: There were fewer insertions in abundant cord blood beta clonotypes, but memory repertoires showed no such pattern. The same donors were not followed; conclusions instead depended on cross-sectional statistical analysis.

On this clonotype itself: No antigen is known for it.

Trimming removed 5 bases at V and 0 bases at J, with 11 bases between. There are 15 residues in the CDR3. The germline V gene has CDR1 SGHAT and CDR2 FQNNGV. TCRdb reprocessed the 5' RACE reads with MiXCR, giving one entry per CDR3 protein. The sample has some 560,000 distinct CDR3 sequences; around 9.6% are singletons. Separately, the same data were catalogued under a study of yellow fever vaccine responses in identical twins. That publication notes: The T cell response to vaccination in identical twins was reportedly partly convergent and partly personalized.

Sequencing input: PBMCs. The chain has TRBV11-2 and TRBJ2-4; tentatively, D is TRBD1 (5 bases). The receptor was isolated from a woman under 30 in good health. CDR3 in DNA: TGTGCCAGCAGCGGGTTTGACAGAGCCAAAAACATTCAGTACTTC. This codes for CASSGFDRAKNIQYF.